The rows below give T cell receptor beta chains drawn from one sample of a study of brain T cells in children with intractable seizures. Produced via immunoSEQ multiplex PCR; TCRdb's table is partial and in-frame only. The sample has roughly 120,000 clones, 85% to 95% seen once; the top ten hold approximately 3.9%. Sequenced material: peripheral blood, taken at surgery. These receptors were obtained from a boy less than two years old with hemimegalencephaly and intractable seizures. Each CDR3 is given with its conserved first and last residue. Each record gives: clone size, D gene, J gene, V gene, CDR3 length, CDR3 protein, CDR3 DNA. D genes are given only for firm matches. Part of the rows lack a size; the others show once, few, many or a class for expanded clones.

clone_size: NA
d_call: NA
j_call: TRBJ2-7
v_call: TRBV10-3
cdr3_length: 13
cdr3_aa: CAISESRDYEQYF
cdr3_nt: TGTGCCATCAGTGAGTCAAGGGACTACGAGCAGTACTTC

clone_size: NA
d_call: TRBD2
j_call: TRBJ2-1
v_call: TRBV5-8
cdr3_length: 13
cdr3_aa: CASGTSSYNEQFF
cdr3_nt: TGTGCCTCCGGGACTAGCTCCTACAATGAGCAGTTCTTC

clone_size: NA
d_call: NA
j_call: TRBJ1-5
v_call: TRBV4-3
cdr3_length: 15
cdr3_aa: CASSQATGQNQPQHF
cdr3_nt: TGCGCCAGCAGCCAAGCGACGGGACAAAATCAGCCCCAGCATTTT

clone_size: NA
d_call: NA
j_call: TRBJ1-6
v_call: TRBV28
cdr3_length: 12
cdr3_aa: CASSYRVSPLHF
cdr3_nt: TGTGCCAGCAGCTACAGGGTCTCACCCCTCCACTTT

clone_size: NA
d_call: TRBD2
j_call: TRBJ2-1
v_call: TRBV28
cdr3_length: 16
cdr3_aa: CASSLSPGGRGNEQFF
cdr3_nt: TGTGCCAGCAGTTTAAGTCCGGGAGGGAGGGGCAATGAGCAGTTCTTC

clone_size: NA
d_call: NA
j_call: TRBJ2-1
v_call: TRBV10-2
cdr3_length: 15
cdr3_aa: CASSSVVEGAGEQFF
cdr3_nt: TGCGCCAGCAGTTCGGTGGTGGAGGGAGCGGGTGAGCAGTTCTTC

clone_size: NA
d_call: TRBD2
j_call: TRBJ2-7
v_call: TRBV9
cdr3_length: 14
cdr3_aa: CASSGSGGYYEQYF
cdr3_nt: TGTGCCAGCAGCGGAAGCGGGGGGTACTACGAGCAGTACTTC

clone_size: NA
d_call: TRBD1
j_call: TRBJ2-2
v_call: TRBV9
cdr3_length: 17
cdr3_aa: CASSVTGGMVGTGELFF
cdr3_nt: TGTGCCAGCAGCGTAACAGGGGGAATGGTGGGCACCGGGGAGCTGTTTTTT

clone_size: NA
d_call: TRBD1
j_call: TRBJ2-5
v_call: TRBV11-2
cdr3_length: 15
cdr3_aa: CASSSGTGLLETQYF
cdr3_nt: TGTGCCAGCAGCTCCGGGACAGGGTTATTGGAGACCCAGTACTTC

clone_size: few
d_call: NA
j_call: TRBJ2-7
v_call: TRBV27
cdr3_length: 13
cdr3_aa: CASSFGLGYEQYF
cdr3_nt: TGTGCCAGCAGTTTCGGATTGGGGTACGAGCAGTACTTC

clone_size: NA
d_call: NA
j_call: TRBJ2-3
v_call: TRBV27
cdr3_length: 13
cdr3_aa: CASNGGAPDTQYF
cdr3_nt: TGTGCCAGCAATGGGGGAGCACCAGATACGCAGTATTTT

clone_size: NA
d_call: TRBD2
j_call: TRBJ2-3
v_call: TRBV10-3
cdr3_length: 17
cdr3_aa: CAIRSPWVAGERDTQYF
cdr3_nt: TGTGCCATCAGGTCCCCGTGGGTAGCGGGTGAGCGCGATACGCAGTATTTT

clone_size: NA
d_call: NA
j_call: TRBJ2-3
v_call: TRBV2
cdr3_length: 12
cdr3_aa: CASKREPDTQYF
cdr3_nt: TGTGCCAGCAAGAGGGAGCCAGATACGCAGTATTTT

clone_size: NA
d_call: TRBD1
j_call: TRBJ1-1
v_call: TRBV7-3
cdr3_length: 13
cdr3_aa: CASSSMGQLEAFF
cdr3_nt: TGTGCCAGCAGCTCAATGGGACAGCTTGAAGCTTTCTTT

clone_size: NA
d_call: TRBD2
j_call: TRBJ2-3
v_call: TRBV2
cdr3_length: 16
cdr3_aa: CARGMSSGTSTDTQYF
cdr3_nt: TGTGCCAGGGGGATGTCTAGCGGGACCTCCACAGATACGCAGTATTTT

clone_size: NA
d_call: TRBD2
j_call: TRBJ2-5
v_call: TRBV19
cdr3_length: 14
cdr3_aa: CASSSSGGRETQYF
cdr3_nt: TGTGCCAGTAGTTCGAGCGGGGGCCGGGAGACCCAGTACTTC